The 3 T cell receptor beta chains below all came from one sample that was sequenced in a study of T cell repertoires in cytomegalovirus infection. TCRdb fed the reads into MiXCR, producing one record per CDR3 protein. This repertoire shows around 300,000 distinct CDR3 sequences, over 20% found once; its top ten account for around 13%. Sequencing was carried out using PBMCs. Source of these receptors: a human donor in good health (CMV status not recorded). Some clones in this sample may be carry-over from other donors' samples.

The rearrangement links TRBV7-2 to TRBJ2-1; TRBD2 might be the D (5 bases). Germline V gene data show CDR1 as SGHTA and CDR2 as FQGNSA. This CDR3 spans 12 amino acids. V was shortened by 0 bases and J by 10 bases, with 7 bases between the two germline ends. CDR3 DNA: TGTGCCAGCAGCTTAGCGCGGAGGGAGCAGTTCTTC. This translates into CASSLARREQFF.

J is TRBJ2-1 and V is TRBV28; the D gene is possibly TRBD2 (6 bases). This CDR3 has 14 amino acids. The germline CDR1 and CDR2 sequences are MDHEN and SYDVKM. The V end was cut by 7 bases, the J end by 9 bases, with 19 bases between. CDR3 protein: CASTVGSGGGEQFF. CDR3 in DNA: TGTGCCAGCACCGTCGGGAGTGGGGGTGGTGAGCAGTTCTTC.

This chain uses TRBV11-2 with TRBJ1-4; 8 bases are a match to TRBD1. Germline V gene data show CDR1 as SGHAT and CDR2 as FQNNGV. Trimming at V came to 4 bases and at J to 7 bases, leaving 8 bases not matched to a gene. The CDR3 loop spans 15 amino acids. The CDR3 here is CASSSYTGGVEKLFF. The CDR3 DNA follows: TGTGCCAGCAGCTCCTATACAGGGGGGGTTGAAAAACTGTTTTTT.